What follows are 3 T cell receptor beta chains derived from one specimen sequenced in a study of cytomegalovirus exposure and HLA in healthy donors. Use of 60 Vbeta and 13 Jbeta primers characterized the PCR. Using immunoSEQ multiplex PCR, the repertoire was profiled, and TCRdb retains in-frame clones only, with some absent. The sample shows 100,000 to 150,000 clones, under 80% of them seen only once. Sequenced: PBMCs. The receptors originated from a woman between 55 and 75 years old in good health and CMV-seropositive.

The CDR3 loop is CASSFTGTSNTGELFF. In nucleotides, the CDR3 is TGTGCCAGCAGCTTTACCGGGACATCGAACACCGGGGAGCTGTTTTTT. The chain links TRBV7-9 to TRBJ2-2, with D perhaps matching TRBD1 (6 bases). The CDR3 has 16 residues. V lost 3 bases to trimming and J lost 0 bases, with 11 bases between them. Germline V CDR1 and CDR2: SEHNR, FQNEAQ (reference sequence).

V gene TRBV30 combines with J gene TRBJ1-6; TRBD1 aligns across 11 bases. The CDR3 is made up of 14 amino acids. Germline V lookup: CDR1 GTSNPN, CDR2 SVGIG (reference sequence). With V trimmed by 3 bases and J by 5 bases, 0 bases remained unmatched. DNA of the CDR3: TGTGCCTGGAGGGGACAGGGGGATAATTCACCCCTCCACTTT. This codes for CAWRGQGDNSPLHF.

The chain couples TRBV2 to TRBJ2-3, with D maybe TRBD1 (6 bases). CDR3 length equals 15 residues. Germline CDR1 SNHLY, CDR2 FYNNEI. With 3 bases removed from V and 0 bases from J, the gap between germline ends came to 10 bases. CDR3 region: CASSEEQGSTDTQYF. CDR3 nucleotides: TGTGCCAGCAGTGAGGAACAGGGAAGCACAGATACGCAGTATTTT.